One and the same sample provided the 20 T cell receptor beta chains below, sequenced in a study of blood T cell repertoires in COVID-19. Generated by immunoSEQ multiplex PCR, the TCRdb table keeps only in-frame clones and is missing some. The sample carries under 200,000 clones, roughly 83% recorded once. The sample consisted of PBMCs or T cells enriched from blood (not recorded which). These receptors originate from a man aged 40-49 years with acute COVID-19.

This chain uses TRBV19 with TRBJ2-7; TRBD1 matches 9 bases. The CDR3 is 13 residues long. CDR1 and CDR2 (germline): LNHDA, SQIVND (reference sequence). The J segment lost 1 base and the V segment lost 7 bases, leaving 2 bases of the junction unmatched. The chain's CDR3 is CASMGQGSYEQYF. The CDR3 coding sequence is TGTGCCAGTATGGGACAGGGTTCCTACGAGCAGTACTTC.

The table lists this clone with a count of one. V gene TRBV30 combines with J gene TRBJ1-5; no definite D call. CDR3 length: 12 amino acids. With 2 bases removed from V and 5 bases from J, the gap between germline ends came to 7 bases. Germline V gene sequence: CDR1 GTSNPN, CDR2 SVGIG (reference sequence). The CDR3 nucleotides are TGTGCCTGGAGTATCCCCTATCAGCCCCAGCATTTT. Residues: CAWSIPYQPQHF.

This chain uses TRBV6-2 or TRBV6-3 with TRBJ1-2; no clear D gene. Trimming took 0 bases from V and 0 from J, leaving 8 bases between them. CDR1 is MNHEY, CDR2 SVGEGT, per germline. This CDR3 contains 15 residues. In nucleotides, the CDR3 is TGTGCCAGCAGTTACTCGCGACTAGCTAACTATGGCTACACCTTC. Its protein product is CASSYSRLANYGYTF.

The genes are TRBV10-3 and TRBJ1-6, with D maybe TRBD1 (5 bases). With 4 bases removed from V and 1 base from J, the gap between germline ends came to 8 bases. The CDR3 spans 15 residues. Germline assignment: CDR1 ENHRY and CDR2 SYGVKD. In DNA, the CDR3 is TGTGCCATCAGTGTTCAGGGTTCCTATAATTCACCCCTCCACTTT. Amino acids: CAISVQGSYNSPLHF.

V gene TRBV4-3 combines with J gene TRBJ2-7; TRBD2 is a possible D gene (6 bases). Trimming pared 0 bases from V and 7 bases from J, leaving 16 bases between. CDR3 length: 15 residues. CDR1 is LGHNA, CDR2 YSLEER, per germline. CDR3 sequence: CASSQDTGPGREQYF. The CDR3 bases are TGCGCCAGCAGCCAAGACACAGGCCCGGGGAGGGAGCAGTACTTC.

The chain combines TRBV27 with TRBJ2-3; TRBD1 might be the D (6 bases). From germline, CDR1 is MNHEY and CDR2 SMNVEV (reference sequence). The CDR3 consists of 14 residues. V was pared by 3 bases and J by 5 bases, with 12 bases between. CDR3 sequence: CASSLGRGRDTQYF. CDR3 nucleotides: TGTGCCAGCAGTTTGGGCAGGGGAAGAGATACGCAGTATTTT.

This chain joins TRBV5-1 and TRBJ2-1; D might be TRBD2 (7 bases). The CDR3 has 15 amino acids. Germline CDR1 is SGHRS and CDR2 is YFSETQ. The V end was cut by 6 bases, the J end by 3 bases, with 16 bases between. CDR3 in DNA: TGCGCCAGCAACCTTGGGGGGGCAAACTACAATGAGCAGTTCTTC. Protein: CASNLGGANYNEQFF.

V usage is TRBV11-2 and J usage is TRBJ2-7; D ambiguous. Trimming cost V 0 bases and J 2 bases, with 8 bases left between them. The CDR3 is made up of 14 amino acids. The V gene's germline CDR1 is SGHAT and CDR2 FQNNGV. Here the CDR3 reads CASSLDGLPYEQYF. CDR3 DNA: TGTGCCAGCAGCTTAGATGGGCTACCCTACGAGCAGTACTTC.

This clone was observed a few times. The chain carries TRBV6-5 and TRBJ2-7; D is ambiguous. Trimming took 4 bases from V and 0 from J, leaving 10 bases between them. The CDR3 runs 14 residues. CDR1 MNHEY and CDR2 SVGAGI come from the germline V gene. The CDR3 DNA follows: TGTGCCAGCAGTTCCTCCTACAGCTCCTACGAGCAGTACTTC. Translating gives CASSSSYSSYEQYF.

The CDR3 nucleotides are TGCGCCAGCAGCTTGGGGCCTACTATGAACACTGAAGCTTTCTTT. Translating it yields CASSLGPTMNTEAFF. The chain uses TRBV5-1 and TRBJ1-1; D unresolved. V lost 0 bases to trimming and J lost 0 bases, with 9 bases between them. Germline V CDR1 and CDR2: SGHRS, YFSETQ. This CDR3 spans 15 amino acids.

This clone was detected a few times. This chain links TRBV2 with TRBJ2-7; TRBD1 aligns across 11 bases. This CDR3 has 14 residues. Germline V gene lookup returns CDR1 SNHLY and CDR2 FYNNEI. With V trimmed by 9 bases and J by 4 bases, 8 bases remained unmatched. CDR3 region: CASTTGQGAYEQYF. CDR3 DNA sequence: TGTGCCAGTACCACTGGACAGGGGGCGTACGAGCAGTACTTC.

The chain carries TRBV6-5 and TRBJ2-1, with 11 bases aligning to TRBD1. The V gene's germline CDR1 is MNHEY and CDR2 SVGAGI. V trimming: 3 bases; J trimming: 7 bases; junction bases outside the gene matches: 5. The CDR3 extends over 15 amino acids. DNA of the CDR3: TGTGCCAGCAGTTATCTCGGGACAGGGGGAAATGAGCAGTTCTTC. As protein: CASSYLGTGGNEQFF.

The genes are TRBV10-1 and TRBJ2-5, with 8 bases identical to TRBD1. This CDR3 spans 16 amino acids. Germline values: CDR1 WNHNN, CDR2 SYGVQD (reference sequence). The junction had 13 bases not matched to a gene; V was cut back by 3 bases and J by 7 bases. CDR3 region: CASSEGPGGRTWTQYF. The CDR3 DNA reads as TGCGCCAGCAGTGAAGGGCCAGGGGGCCGGACCTGGACCCAGTACTTC.

The J gene is TRBJ2-1, the V gene TRBV7-3; D gene ambiguous. CDR1 and CDR2 (germline): SGHTA, FQGTGA. This CDR3 spans 15 amino acids. V shed 6 bases and J shed 1 base, with 13 bases lying between them. The CDR3, as DNA: TGTGCCAGCAGTCCTGACTTATCTTCCTACAATGAGCAGTTCTTC. Encoded protein: CASSPDLSSYNEQFF.

About this clone itself: The same CDR3 is also encoded by other DNA sequences in this sample. The chain is built from TRBV18 and TRBJ1-1, with no clear D. CDR3 size: 13 residues. Germline lookup yields CDR1 KGHSH and CDR2 LQKENI. V lost 3 bases and J lost 2, with 7 bases in between. Here the CDR3 DNA reads TGTGCCAGCTCACCTACAGCAAACACTGAAGCTTTCTTT. As protein: CASSPTANTEAFF.

This chain links TRBV30 with TRBJ1-2, with D perhaps TRBD1 (5 bases). Trimming shortened V by 4 bases and J by 7 bases, and 13 bases separated the two germline ends. This CDR3 contains 12 residues. CDR1 is GTSNPN and CDR2 is SVGIG in the germline V gene (reference sequence). The DNA for the CDR3 is TGTGCCTGGAACCGTCGGGGGGGTGGCTACACCTTC. This codes for CAWNRRGGGYTF.

The chain employs TRBV2 and TRBJ1-2; TRBD1 aligns across 10 bases. Looked up from germline, CDR1 is SNHLY and CDR2 is FYNNEI. The CDR3 extends over 13 amino acids. The trim removed 10 bases at V and 3 bases at J, leaving 5 bases unmatched. CDR3: CATQTGGYYGYTF. As DNA, the CDR3 is TGTGCCACCCAGACAGGGGGCTACTATGGCTACACCTTC.

The chain employs TRBV9 and TRBJ2-2; 11 bases map to TRBD2. CDR3 length equals 16 residues. The germline CDR1 and CDR2 sequences are SGDLS and YYNGEE. The trim removed 1 base at V and 5 bases at J, leaving 4 bases unmatched. CDR3 DNA: TGTGCCAGCAGCGTACTAGCGGGAGGAGGAACCGGGGAGCTGTTTTTT. This gives the protein CASSVLAGGGTGELFF.

This sequence joins TRBV5-1 and TRBJ2-7; D perhaps matches TRBD2 (6 bases). The CDR3 runs 13 residues. Germline values: CDR1 SGHRS, CDR2 YFSETQ. V shed 7 bases and J shed 3 bases, with 14 bases lying between them. This chain's CDR3 is CASAFAGNYEQYF. The CDR3 coding sequence is TGCGCCAGCGCGTTCGCGGGGAACTACGAGCAGTACTTC.

The CDR3 region has the DNA TGTGCCAGCAGCGGGACACCGGACTATGGCTACACCTTC. As protein: CASSGTPDYGYTF. This rearrangement joins TRBV2 to TRBJ1-2, with D possibly being TRBD1 (6 bases). Trimming took 6 bases from V and 3 from J, leaving 11 bases between them. CDR1 and CDR2 (germline): SNHLY, FYNNEI. This CDR3 spans 13 amino acids.